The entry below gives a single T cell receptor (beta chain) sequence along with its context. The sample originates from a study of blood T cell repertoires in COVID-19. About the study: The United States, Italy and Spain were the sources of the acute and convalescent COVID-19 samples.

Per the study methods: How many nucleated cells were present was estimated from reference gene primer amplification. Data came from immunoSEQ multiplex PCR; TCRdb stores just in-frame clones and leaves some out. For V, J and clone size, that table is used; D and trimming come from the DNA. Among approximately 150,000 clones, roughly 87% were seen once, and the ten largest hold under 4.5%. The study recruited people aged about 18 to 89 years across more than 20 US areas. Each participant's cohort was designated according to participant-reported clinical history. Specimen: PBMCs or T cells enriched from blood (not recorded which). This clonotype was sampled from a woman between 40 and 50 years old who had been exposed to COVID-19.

CDR3: CASSPPGKGDTQYF. The CDR3 coding sequence is TGTGCCAGCAGCCCCCCCGGGAAGGGAGATACGCAGTATTTT. The chain uses TRBV5-4 and TRBJ2-3; TRBD2 might be the D (5 bases). This CDR3 comprises 14 residues. Germline V gene sequence: CDR1 SGHNT, CDR2 YYREEE (reference sequence). Trimming took off 4 bases at V and 5 bases at J, with 14 bases between the two ends.